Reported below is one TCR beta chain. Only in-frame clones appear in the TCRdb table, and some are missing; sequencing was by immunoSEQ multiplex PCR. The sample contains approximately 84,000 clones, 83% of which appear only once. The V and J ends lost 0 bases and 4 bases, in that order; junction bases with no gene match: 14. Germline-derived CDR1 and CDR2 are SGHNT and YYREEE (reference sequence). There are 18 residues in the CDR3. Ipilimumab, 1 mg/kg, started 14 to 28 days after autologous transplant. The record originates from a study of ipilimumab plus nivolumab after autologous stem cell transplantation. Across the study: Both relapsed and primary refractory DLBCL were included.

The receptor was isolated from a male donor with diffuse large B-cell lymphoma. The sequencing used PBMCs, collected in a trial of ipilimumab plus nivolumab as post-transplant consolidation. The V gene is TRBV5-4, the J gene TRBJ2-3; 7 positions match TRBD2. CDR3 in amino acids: CASSLGQLTSRVPDTQYF. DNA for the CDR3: TGTGCCAGCAGCTTGGGCCAGCTGACTAGCAGAGTCCCAGATACGCAGTATTTT.